This TCR beta chain was recorded in a study of T-cell memory formation after mild COVID-19. General study results and limits: From day 15 to 85, contracting clones were balanced between CD4 and CD8, whereas later expanders leaned toward CD4+. In second-wave clones peaking day 37, SARS-CoV-2 specificity remained unconfirmed. Some clones that responded were present in memory (sampled pre-infection), which suggests cross-reactive memory joined.

Amplification by 5'RACE using constant-segment primers produced TCR alpha and TCR beta cDNA libraries that carried sample barcodes and UMIs. TCRdb re-called the 5' RACE reads with MiXCR, one entry per CDR3 protein. The sample lists nearly 110,000 distinct CDR3 sequences; 17% were seen once. This clonotype was detected only a few times. The antigen is unknown. Trimming removed 1 base at V and 3 bases at J, with 11 bases between. The CDR3 runs to 15 residues. Germline CDR1 LGHDT, CDR2 YNNKEL (reference sequence). The receptor's source is an adult woman who had mild COVID-19 (a few samples of this study predate the infection). Cell type and time point are not known. The chain recombines TRBV3-1 with TRBJ2-3; a weak D match, TRBD1 (5 bases). Material for sequencing was PBMCs or a T cell subset sorted from them (not recorded which). As DNA, the CDR3 is TGTGCCAGCAGCCAAGGGCTTAAGGGGACAGATACGCAGTATTTT. It translates to CASSQGLKGTDTQYF.